The table lists the clone carrying this TCR beta chain with a few counts. The CDR3 covers 13 residues. Unmatched junction bases numbered 3, after V lost 3 bases and J lost 5 bases. Germline V gives CDR1 SGHTA, CDR2 FQGNSA. This entry belongs to a study of blood T cells in healthy people across ages. The use of a sample-barcoded 5' primer and a J-beta primer mix characterized a second PCR of roughly 7 to 12 cycles. TCRdb analysed the 5' RACE reads with MiXCR anew, one entry per CDR3 protein. The sample has 660,000 or so distinct CDR3 sequences; under 65% are singletons. A minimum of 5 micrograms of total RNA was extracted per sample.

The sequenced material came from blood. The sequence came from a man between 60 and 70 years old in good health. The rearrangement joins TRBV7-2 to TRBJ2-5, with TRBD2 matching 7 bases. CDR3 region: CASSFSGPETQYF. The CDR3, as DNA: TGTGCCAGCAGCTTTAGCGGGCCCGAGACCCAGTACTTC.